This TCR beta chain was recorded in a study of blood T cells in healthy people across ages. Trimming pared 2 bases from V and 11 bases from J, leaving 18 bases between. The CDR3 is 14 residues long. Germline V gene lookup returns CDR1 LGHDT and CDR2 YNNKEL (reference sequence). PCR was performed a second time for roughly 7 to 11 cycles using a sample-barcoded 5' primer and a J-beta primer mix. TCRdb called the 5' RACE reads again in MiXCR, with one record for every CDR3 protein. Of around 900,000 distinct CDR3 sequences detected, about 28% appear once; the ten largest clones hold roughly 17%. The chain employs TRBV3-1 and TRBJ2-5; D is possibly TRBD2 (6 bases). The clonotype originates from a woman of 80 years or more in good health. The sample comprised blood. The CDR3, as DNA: TGTGCCAGCAGCCAACCGGGACGGGGGAATGAGCAGTACTTC. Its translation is CASSQPGRGNEQYF.